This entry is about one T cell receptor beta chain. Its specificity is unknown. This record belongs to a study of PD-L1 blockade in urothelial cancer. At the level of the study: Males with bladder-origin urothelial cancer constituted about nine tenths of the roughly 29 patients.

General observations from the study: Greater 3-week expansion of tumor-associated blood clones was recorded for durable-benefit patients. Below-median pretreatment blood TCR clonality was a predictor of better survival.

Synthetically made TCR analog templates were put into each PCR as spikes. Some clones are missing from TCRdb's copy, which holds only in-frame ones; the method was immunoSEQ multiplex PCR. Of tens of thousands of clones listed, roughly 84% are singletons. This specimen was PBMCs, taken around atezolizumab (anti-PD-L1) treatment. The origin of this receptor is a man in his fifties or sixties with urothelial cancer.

The CDR3 is CASTQQGGVNEKLFF. DNA of the CDR3: TGTGCCAGCACCCAACAGGGGGGTGTTAATGAAAAACTGTTTTTT. This rearrangement joins TRBV6-1 to TRBJ1-4; 8 nucleotides align to TRBD1. This CDR3 has 15 residues. Trimming removed 7 bases from V and 4 bases from J; junction bases left unmatched: 8. Germline loops: CDR1 MNHNS, CDR2 SASEGT.